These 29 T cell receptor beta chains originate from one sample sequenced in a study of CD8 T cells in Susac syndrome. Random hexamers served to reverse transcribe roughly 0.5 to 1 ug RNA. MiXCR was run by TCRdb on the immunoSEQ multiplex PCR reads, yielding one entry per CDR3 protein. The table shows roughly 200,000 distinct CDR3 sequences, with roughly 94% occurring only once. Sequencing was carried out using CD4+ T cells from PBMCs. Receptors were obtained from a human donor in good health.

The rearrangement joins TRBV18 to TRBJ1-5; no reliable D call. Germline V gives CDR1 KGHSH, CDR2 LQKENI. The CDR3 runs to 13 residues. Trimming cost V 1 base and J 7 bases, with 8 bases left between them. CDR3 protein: CASSPLSGQPQHF. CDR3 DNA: TGTGCCAGCTCACCACTCTCCGGCCAGCCCCAGCATTTT.

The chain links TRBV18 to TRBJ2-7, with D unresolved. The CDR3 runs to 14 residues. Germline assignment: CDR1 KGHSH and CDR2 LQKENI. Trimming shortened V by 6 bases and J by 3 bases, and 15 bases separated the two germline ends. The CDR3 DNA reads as TGTGCCAGCTCCCCGACCCATGGGGTCTACGAGCAGTACTTC. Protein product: CASSPTHGVYEQYF.

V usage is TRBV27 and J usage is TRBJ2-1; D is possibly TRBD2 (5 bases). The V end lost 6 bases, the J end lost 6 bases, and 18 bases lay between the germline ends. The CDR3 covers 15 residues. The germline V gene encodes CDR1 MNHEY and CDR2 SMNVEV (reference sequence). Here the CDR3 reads CASSKSGSSGNEQFF. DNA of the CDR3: TGTGCCAGCAGCAAAAGCGGTTCCTCGGGCAATGAGCAGTTCTTC.

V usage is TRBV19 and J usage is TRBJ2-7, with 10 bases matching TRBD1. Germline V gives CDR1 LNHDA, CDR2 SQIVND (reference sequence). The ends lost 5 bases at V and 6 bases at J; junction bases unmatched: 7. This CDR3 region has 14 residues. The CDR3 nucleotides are TGTGCCAGTAGTCCGGACAGGGGGACGGTCGAGCAGTACTTC. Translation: CASSPDRGTVEQYF.

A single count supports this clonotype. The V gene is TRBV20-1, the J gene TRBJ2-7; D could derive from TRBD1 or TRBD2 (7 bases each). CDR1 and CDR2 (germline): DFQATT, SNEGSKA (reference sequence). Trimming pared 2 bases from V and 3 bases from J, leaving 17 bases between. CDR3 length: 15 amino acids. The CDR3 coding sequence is TGCAGTGCTAGATCGGGGGGACAGAGTGTCTACGAGCAGTACTTC. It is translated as CSARSGGQSVYEQYF.

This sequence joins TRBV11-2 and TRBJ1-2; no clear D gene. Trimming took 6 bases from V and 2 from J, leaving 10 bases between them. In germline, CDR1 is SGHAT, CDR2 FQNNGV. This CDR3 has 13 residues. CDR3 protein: CASRDNQNYGYTF. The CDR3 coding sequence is TGTGCCAGCAGGGATAACCAGAACTATGGCTACACCTTC.

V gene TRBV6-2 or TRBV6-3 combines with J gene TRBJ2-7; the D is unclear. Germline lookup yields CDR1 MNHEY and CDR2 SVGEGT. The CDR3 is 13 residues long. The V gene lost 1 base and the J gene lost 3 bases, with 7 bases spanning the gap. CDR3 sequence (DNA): TGTGCCAGCAGTTACTTAGGCAGCTACGAGCAGTACTTC. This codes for CASSYLGSYEQYF.

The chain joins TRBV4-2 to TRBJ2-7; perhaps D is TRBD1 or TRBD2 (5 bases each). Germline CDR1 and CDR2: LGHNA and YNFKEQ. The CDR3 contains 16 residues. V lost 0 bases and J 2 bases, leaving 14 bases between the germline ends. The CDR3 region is CASSQDRGAGTYEQYF. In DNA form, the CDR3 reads TGTGCCAGCAGCCAAGATCGAGGGGCAGGAACCTACGAGCAGTACTTC.

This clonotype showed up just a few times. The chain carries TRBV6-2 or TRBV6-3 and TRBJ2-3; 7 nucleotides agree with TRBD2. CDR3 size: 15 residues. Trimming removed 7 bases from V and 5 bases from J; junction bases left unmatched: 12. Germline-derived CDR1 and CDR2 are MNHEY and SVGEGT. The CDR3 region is CASTKRRESVDTQYF. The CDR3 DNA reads TGTGCCAGCACCAAGAGGCGGGAGTCGGTAGATACGCAGTATTTT.

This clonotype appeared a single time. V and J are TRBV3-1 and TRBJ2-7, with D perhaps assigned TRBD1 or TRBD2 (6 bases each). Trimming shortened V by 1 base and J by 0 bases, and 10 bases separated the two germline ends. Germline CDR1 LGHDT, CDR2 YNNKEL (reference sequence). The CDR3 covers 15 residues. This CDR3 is CASSQGTAGSYEQYF. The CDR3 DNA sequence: TGTGCCAGCAGCCAAGGGACAGCGGGCTCCTACGAGCAGTACTTC.

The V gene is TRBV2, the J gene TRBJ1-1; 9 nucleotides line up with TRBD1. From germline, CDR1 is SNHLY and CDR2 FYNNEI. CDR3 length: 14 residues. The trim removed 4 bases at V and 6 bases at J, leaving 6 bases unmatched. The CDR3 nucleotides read TGTGCCAGCAGTGCGTTGGGACAGGGCGCTGAAGCTTTCTTT. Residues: CASSALGQGAEAFF.

DNA for the CDR3: TGCGCCAGCAGCTTGGATACAAGCGGGCCCACAGATACGCAGTATTTT. Protein product: CASSLDTSGPTDTQYF. The chain joins TRBV5-1 to TRBJ2-3, with D perhaps matching TRBD2 (6 bases). This CDR3 has 16 amino acids. The V and J ends lost 0 bases and 2 bases respectively, with 13 bases between them. Germline loops: CDR1 SGHRS, CDR2 YFSETQ.

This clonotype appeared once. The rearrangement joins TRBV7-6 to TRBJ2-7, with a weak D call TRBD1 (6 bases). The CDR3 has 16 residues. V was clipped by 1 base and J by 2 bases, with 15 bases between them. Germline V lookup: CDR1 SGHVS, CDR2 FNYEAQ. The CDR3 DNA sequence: TGTGCCAGCAGCTTAGGCTGGGCAGGGGCCCCCTACGAGCAGTACTTC. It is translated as CASSLGWAGAPYEQYF.

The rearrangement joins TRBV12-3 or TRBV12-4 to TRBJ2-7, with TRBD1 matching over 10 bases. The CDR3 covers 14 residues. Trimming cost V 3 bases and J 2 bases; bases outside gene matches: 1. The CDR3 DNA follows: TGTGCCAGCAGTTTGACAGGGGGCCCCTACGAGCAGTACTTC. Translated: CASSLTGGPYEQYF.

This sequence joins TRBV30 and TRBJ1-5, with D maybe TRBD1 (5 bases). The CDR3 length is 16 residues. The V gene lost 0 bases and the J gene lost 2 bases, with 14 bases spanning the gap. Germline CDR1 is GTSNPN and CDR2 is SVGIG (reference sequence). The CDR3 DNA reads TGTGCCTGGAGTGTAATTGACGGACACGGCAATCAGCCCCAGCATTTT. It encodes CAWSVIDGHGNQPQHF.

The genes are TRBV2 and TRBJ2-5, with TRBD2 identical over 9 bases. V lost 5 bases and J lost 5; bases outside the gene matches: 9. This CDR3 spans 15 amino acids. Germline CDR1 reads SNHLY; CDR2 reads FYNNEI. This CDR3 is CASSLAGTPRETQYF. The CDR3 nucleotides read TGTGCCAGCAGTCTAGCGGGAACTCCTCGGGAGACCCAGTACTTC.

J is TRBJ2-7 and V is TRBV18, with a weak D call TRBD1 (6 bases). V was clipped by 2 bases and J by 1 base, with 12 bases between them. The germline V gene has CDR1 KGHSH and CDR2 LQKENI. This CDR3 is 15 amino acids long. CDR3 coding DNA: TGTGCCAGCTCACCAGGACAGCTTGGTTCCTACGAGCAGTACTTC. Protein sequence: CASSPGQLGSYEQYF.

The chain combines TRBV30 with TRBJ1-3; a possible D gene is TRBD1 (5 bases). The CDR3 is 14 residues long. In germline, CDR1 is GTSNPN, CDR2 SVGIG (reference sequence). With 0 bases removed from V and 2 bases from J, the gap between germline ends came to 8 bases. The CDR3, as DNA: TGTGCCTGGAGTGTACTGGGGGCTGGAAACACCATATATTTT. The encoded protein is CAWSVLGAGNTIYF. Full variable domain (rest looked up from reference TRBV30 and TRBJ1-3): SQTIHQWPATLVQPVGSPLSLECTVEGTSNPNLYWYRQAAGRGLQLLFYSVGIGQISSEVPQNLSASRPQDRQFILSSKKLLLSDSGFYLCAWSVLGAGNTIYFGEGSWLTVV.

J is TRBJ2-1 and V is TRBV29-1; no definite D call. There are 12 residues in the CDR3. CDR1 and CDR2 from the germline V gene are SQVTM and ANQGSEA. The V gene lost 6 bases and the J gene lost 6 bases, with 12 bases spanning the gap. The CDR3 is CSVDIGVNEQFF. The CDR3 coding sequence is TGCAGCGTGGATATTGGGGTCAATGAGCAGTTCTTC.

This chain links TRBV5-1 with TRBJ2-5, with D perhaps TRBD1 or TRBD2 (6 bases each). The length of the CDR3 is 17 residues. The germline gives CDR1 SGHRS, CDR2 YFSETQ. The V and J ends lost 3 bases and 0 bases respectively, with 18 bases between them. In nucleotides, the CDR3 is TGCGCCAGCAGCTGGAGTTTCGGGGGCCGGAACCAAGAGACCCAGTACTTC. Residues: CASSWSFGGRNQETQYF.

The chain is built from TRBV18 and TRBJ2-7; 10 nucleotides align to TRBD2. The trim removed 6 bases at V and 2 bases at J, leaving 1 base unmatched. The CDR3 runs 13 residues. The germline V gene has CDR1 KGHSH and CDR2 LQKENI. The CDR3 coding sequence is TGTGCCAGCTCGGGGACTAGCGCCTACGAGCAGTACTTC. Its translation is CASSGTSAYEQYF.

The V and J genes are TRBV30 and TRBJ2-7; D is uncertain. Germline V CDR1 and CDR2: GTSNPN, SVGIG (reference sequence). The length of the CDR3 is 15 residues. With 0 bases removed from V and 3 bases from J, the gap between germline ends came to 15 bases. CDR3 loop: CAWSVKGQAHYEQYF. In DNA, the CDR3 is TGTGCCTGGAGTGTAAAGGGTCAGGCGCACTACGAGCAGTACTTC.

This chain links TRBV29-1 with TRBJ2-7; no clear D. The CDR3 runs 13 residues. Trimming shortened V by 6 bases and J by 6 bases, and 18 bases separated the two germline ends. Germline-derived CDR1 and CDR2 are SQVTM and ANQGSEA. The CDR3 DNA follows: TGCAGCGTCCGCAAGCCGACTGGGGTCGAGCAGTACTTC. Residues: CSVRKPTGVEQYF.

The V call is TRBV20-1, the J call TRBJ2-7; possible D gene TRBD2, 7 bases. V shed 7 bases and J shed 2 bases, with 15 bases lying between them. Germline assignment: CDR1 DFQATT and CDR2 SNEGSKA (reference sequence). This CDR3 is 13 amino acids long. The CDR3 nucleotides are TGCAGTGTCAGAGGGGGGGCCGCCTACGAGCAGTACTTC. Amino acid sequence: CSVRGGAAYEQYF.

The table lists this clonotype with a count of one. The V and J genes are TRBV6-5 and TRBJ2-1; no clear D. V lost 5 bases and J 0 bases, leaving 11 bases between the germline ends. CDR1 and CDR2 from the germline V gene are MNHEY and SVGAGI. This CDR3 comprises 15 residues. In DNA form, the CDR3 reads TGTGCCAGCAGTGGGTTGCGGAGCTCCTACAATGAGCAGTTCTTC. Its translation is CASSGLRSSYNEQFF.

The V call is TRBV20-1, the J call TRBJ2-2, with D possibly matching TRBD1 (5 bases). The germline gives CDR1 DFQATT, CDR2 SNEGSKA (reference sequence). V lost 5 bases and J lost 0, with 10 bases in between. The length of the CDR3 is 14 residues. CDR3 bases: TGCAGTGCTGGGCAGGACACGAACACCGGGGAGCTGTTTTTT. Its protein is CSAGQDTNTGELFF.

The DNA for the CDR3 is TGCAGTGCTAGCTCTCTAGACCACAATGAGCAGTTCTTC. Its translation is CSASSLDHNEQFF. The chain couples TRBV20-1 to TRBJ2-1; D gene ambiguous. The length of the CDR3 is 13 residues. Germline V lookup: CDR1 DFQATT, CDR2 SNEGSKA (reference sequence). The V end was cut by 3 bases, the J end by 5 bases, with 11 bases between.

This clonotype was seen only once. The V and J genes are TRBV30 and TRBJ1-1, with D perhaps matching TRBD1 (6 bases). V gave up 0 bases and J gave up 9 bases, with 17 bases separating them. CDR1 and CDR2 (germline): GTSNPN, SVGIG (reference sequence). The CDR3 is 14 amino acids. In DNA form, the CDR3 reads TGTGCCTGGAGTGTCGGAGTAAATAGGGGGAAAGCTTTCTTT. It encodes CAWSVGVNRGKAFF.

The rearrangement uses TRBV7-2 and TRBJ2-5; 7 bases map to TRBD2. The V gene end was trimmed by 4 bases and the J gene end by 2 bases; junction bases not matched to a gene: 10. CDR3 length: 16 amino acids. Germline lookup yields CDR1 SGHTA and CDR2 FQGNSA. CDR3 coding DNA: TGTGCCAGCAGCTCCGCTGGGAGGGGCGCTCAAGAGACCCAGTACTTC. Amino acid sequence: CASSSAGRGAQETQYF. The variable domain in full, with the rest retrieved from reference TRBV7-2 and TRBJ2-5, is GAGVSQSPSNKVTEKGKDVELRCDPISGHTALYWYRQSLGQGLEFLIYFQGNSAPDKSGLPSDRFSAERTGGSVSTLTIQRTQQEDSAVYLCASSSAGRGAQETQYFGPGTRLLVL.